What follows is one TCR beta chain and its context. Its antigen is not identified. Sequenced by immunoSEQ multiplex PCR; TCRdb stores in-frame clones only, minus some. Of approximately 160,000 clones listed, approximately 90% are singletons. The data are from a study of T cell responses to AZD1222 COVID-19 vaccine. Background on the study: Whether given at about 4 or about 12 weeks, second doses were pooled.

Study outcomes and limitations: Repertoire samples came only from after the peak T cell response. Among the donors, most were white British and more were female, and clonal diversity was possibly underestimated. Vaccine-associated CD4 TCRs spanned spike, dominant at 160-218 and 743-854.

The TCR was taken from an adult in good health. Sequencing used peripheral blood, obtained on day 0 of AZD1222 vaccination.

The CDR3 spells CASSQRDDSPLHF. For the CDR3, the DNA is TGTGCCAGCAGCCAGCGGGACGACTCACCCCTCCACTTT. The rearrangement links TRBV3-1 (or the pseudogene TRBV3-2) to TRBJ1-6; maybe TRBD1 (5 bases). The CDR3 has 13 residues. The germline V gene encodes CDR1 LGHDT and CDR2 YNNKEL (reference sequence). V was trimmed by 3 bases and J by 10 bases, leaving 10 bases between them.